This entry features one TCR beta chain sequence. Its antigen is unidentified. The data are from a study of naive and memory T cell subsets. Study results and limitations: Naive repertoires, especially CD8, held a few larger clonotypes, possibly memory cells re-expressing CD45RA. Over 95% of naive TCR sequences appeared only once after error correction, unlike memory subsets.

From germline, CDR1 is DFQATT and CDR2 SNEGSKA (reference sequence). This CDR3 has 17 residues. V was pared by 3 bases and J by 3 bases, with 9 bases of the junction left unmatched. Both TRBC1 and TRBC2 were covered by a beta constant-region primer of two equimolar oligonucleotides. The ligated cDNA underwent four PCR rounds using SP2 and nested alpha and beta constant-region primers. MiXCR, run by TCRdb on the UMI-ligation and nested PCR reads, gives a single entry per CDR3 protein. The sample records about 150,000 distinct CDR3 sequences, about 23% being singletons. The sample consisted of naive CD4+ T cells from blood. This sequence was found in a human donor in good health. This rearrangement joins TRBV20-1 to TRBJ1-5; 12 nucleotides align to TRBD1. The CDR3 region has the DNA TGCAGTGCTAGGGGGGGACAGGGGGCAATGGTCAATCAGCCCCAGCATTTT. It translates to CSARGGQGAMVNQPQHF.